Included here is one TCR beta chain sequence, with context. Per the germline V gene, CDR1 is MNHEY and CDR2 is SVGAGI. The CDR3 totals 15 residues. With V trimmed by 5 bases and J by 2 bases, 7 bases remained unmatched. The repertoire was sequenced with immunoSEQ multiplex PCR; TCRdb's copy has only in-frame clones and lacks some. Of approximately 50,000 clones in the sample, roughly 92% were seen once. This specimen comes from a study of T cell changes during pregnancy in multiple sclerosis. This clonotype was sampled from a female donor with multiple sclerosis, enrolled in a pregnancy study. V gene TRBV6-5 combines with J gene TRBJ2-5; TRBD1 matches 8 bases. The sequencing used CD4+ T cells from peripheral blood mononuclear cells, collected in the third trimester of pregnancy. The CDR3 DNA is TGTGCCAGCAGTCCCGGAGACAGGGGTCAAGAGACCCAGTACTTC. As protein: CASSPGDRGQETQYF.